These T cell receptor beta chains were read from a single sample in a study of cytomegalovirus exposure and HLA in healthy donors. TCRdb's table, derived via immunoSEQ multiplex PCR, lists solely in-frame clones and lacks some. The sample lists 150,000 to 200,000 clones, 60% to 80% occurring once. Sample: PBMCs. The receptors were sampled from a man between 45 and 60 years old in good health and CMV-seropositive. Each CDR3 is given with its conserved first and last residue. A D gene is named only where the DNA matches it firmly. Part of the rows lack a size; the others show once, few, many or a class for expanded clones.

abundance: NA
j_gene: TRBJ1-2
d_gene: NA
v_gene: TRBV10-1
CDR3nt: TGCGCCAGCAGTGAGTTCAAGACAGCTCCCTATGGCTACACCTTC
CDR3aa: CASSEFKTAPYGYTF

abundance: once
j_gene: TRBJ1-2
d_gene: NA
v_gene: TRBV4-3
CDR3nt: TGCGCCAGCAGCCAAGATCTAGGTGGGTTCTATGGCTACACCTTC
CDR3aa: CASSQDLGGFYGYTF

abundance: once
j_gene: TRBJ2-6
d_gene: NA
v_gene: TRBV6-5
CDR3nt: TGTGCCAGCAGTTACGGTGGGGCGACTGGGGCCAACGTCCTGACTTTC
CDR3aa: CASSYGGATGANVLTF

abundance: few
j_gene: TRBJ1-2
d_gene: TRBD1
v_gene: TRBV6-4
CDR3nt: TGTGCCAGCAGTGCTACCGGGACAGGGTATGGCTACACCTTC
CDR3aa: CASSATGTGYGYTF

abundance: NA
j_gene: TRBJ1-4
d_gene: TRBD1
v_gene: TRBV19
CDR3nt: TGTGCCAGTAGTCAGCCTCTCATAACAGGGGGCAATGAAAAACTGTTTTTT
CDR3aa: CASSQPLITGGNEKLFF

abundance: NA
j_gene: TRBJ2-2
d_gene: TRBD2
v_gene: TRBV19
CDR3nt: TGTGCCAGTACCTCTATGGGGCGGGGGGGCGGCACCGGGGAGCTGTTTTTT
CDR3aa: CASTSMGRGGGTGELFF

abundance: NA
j_gene: TRBJ2-1
d_gene: TRBD1
v_gene: TRBV28
CDR3nt: TGTGCCAGCAGAAGGGGGGACAGGGGGAGGAATGAGCAGTTCTTC
CDR3aa: CASRRGDRGRNEQFF

abundance: once
j_gene: TRBJ1-5
d_gene: TRBD1
v_gene: TRBV27
CDR3nt: TGTGCCAGCAGACTACAGGGGAGCAATCAGCCCCAGCATTTT
CDR3aa: CASRLQGSNQPQHF

abundance: NA
j_gene: TRBJ2-4
d_gene: TRBD2
v_gene: TRBV15
CDR3nt: TGTGCCACCAGCACGGGGAGGGGCCTCTTCCACATTCAGTACTTC
CDR3aa: CATSTGRGLFHIQYF

abundance: NA
j_gene: TRBJ2-7
d_gene: NA
v_gene: TRBV28
CDR3nt: TGTGCCAGCAGTTTAATGAGACAGCGATACGAGCAGTACTTC
CDR3aa: CASSLMRQRYEQYF

abundance: NA
j_gene: TRBJ2-5
d_gene: NA
v_gene: TRBV7-7
CDR3nt: TGTGCCAGCAGCCCCGGGGACCAAGAGACCCAGTACTTC
CDR3aa: CASSPGDQETQYF

abundance: NA
j_gene: TRBJ1-2
d_gene: NA
v_gene: TRBV6-6
CDR3nt: TGTGCCAGCAGTTACTTCCTAGCTTACTATGGCTACACCTTC
CDR3aa: CASSYFLAYYGYTF

abundance: NA
j_gene: TRBJ1-4
d_gene: TRBD1
v_gene: TRBV7-2
CDR3nt: TGTGCCAGCAGCTTATATGGACAGGGGAATGAAAAACTGTTTTTT
CDR3aa: CASSLYGQGNEKLFF

abundance: NA
j_gene: TRBJ2-1
d_gene: TRBD2
v_gene: TRBV12-5
CDR3nt: TGTGCTAGTATGAGCGGGGGGGCATTTGAGCAGTTCTTC
CDR3aa: CASMSGGAFEQFF

abundance: NA
j_gene: TRBJ1-4
d_gene: TRBD1
v_gene: TRBV2
CDR3nt: TGTGCCAGCAGTGAAAGGGAGGGACAGGGGTCGGGAAAACTGTTTTTT
CDR3aa: CASSEREGQGSGKLFF

abundance: few
j_gene: TRBJ1-2
d_gene: NA
v_gene: TRBV4-1
CDR3nt: TGCGCCAGCAGCCCCGCCGGGACAAGTGGCTACACCTTC
CDR3aa: CASSPAGTSGYTF

abundance: NA
j_gene: TRBJ1-3
d_gene: NA
v_gene: TRBV9
CDR3nt: TGTGCCAGCAGCGTAGACGGGTTCTCTGGAAACACCATATATTTT
CDR3aa: CASSVDGFSGNTIYF

abundance: NA
j_gene: TRBJ1-5
d_gene: NA
v_gene: TRBV7-8
CDR3nt: TGTGCCAGCAGCTTATCGAGCAATCAGCCCCAGCATTTT
CDR3aa: CASSLSSNQPQHF

abundance: NA
j_gene: TRBJ2-1
d_gene: NA
v_gene: TRBV7-2
CDR3nt: TGTGCCAGCGGCAGGTACAATGAGCAGTTCTTC
CDR3aa: CASGRYNEQFF

abundance: NA
j_gene: TRBJ2-3
d_gene: NA
v_gene: TRBV5-6
CDR3nt: TGTGCCAGCAGCCTCAGAATTGTCCGCGGCCTGGATACGCAGTATTTT
CDR3aa: CASSLRIVRGLDTQYF